The present T cell receptor (beta chain) was sequenced within a study of shared clonotypes between healthy human individuals. The data were produced by immunoSEQ multiplex PCR, yet TCRdb's version contains in-frame clones alone and is incomplete. The profile shows about 680,000 clones, about 91% of them singletons. CD45RO-negative, CCR7-selected cells formed the naive CD8 fraction, which excluded terminally differentiated effector memory CD45RA+ cells. Donors comprised healthy HIV-negative adults lacking recent acute infections or vaccinations. Trimming took off 5 bases at V and 7 bases at J, with 14 bases between the two ends. The germline V gene has CDR1 MDHEN and CDR2 SYDVKM. The CDR3 has 13 amino acids.

The TCR sequence derives from a man aged 25-40 years in good health. Sequencing was performed on naive CD8+ T cells sorted from blood. V usage is TRBV28 and J usage is TRBJ1-1; D perhaps matches TRBD1 (5 bases). CDR3 protein: CASSNARGDEAFF. The DNA of the CDR3 is TGTGCCAGCAGTAACGCCAGAGGGGATGAAGCTTTCTTT.